The entry that follows covers one T cell receptor beta chain sequence. This specimen includes other DNA sequences encoding the same CDR3. Authors' data handling: From reference gene primer amplification, estimates of nucleated cell counts were derived. TCRdb keeps only in-frame clones here, not all; method: immunoSEQ multiplex PCR. V and J calls and clone size are given by that table; D and trimming were obtained from the DNA. The sample consists of roughly 66,000 clones, about 90% of them appearing once. The sample belongs to a study of blood T cell repertoires in COVID-19. Study background: The United States, Italy and Spain were the sources of the acute and convalescent COVID-19 samples. The cDNA or gDNA used as material had been derived from T cells, B-cell-depleted T cells, or PBMCs.

The CDR3 runs to 15 residues. Germline V CDR1 and CDR2: ENHRY, SYGVKD. V lost 6 bases and J lost 5; bases outside the gene matches: 6. This receptor was taken from a human donor in a cohort sampled during active COVID-19. The sample taken for sequencing was peripheral blood. The rearrangement joins TRBV10-3 to TRBJ2-2, with 10 bases lining up with TRBD2. For the CDR3, the DNA is TGTGCCATCAGCGAGCGGGGGGGGGAGACCGGGGAGCTGTTTTTT. It codes for CAISERGGETGELFF.